Below are 6 T cell receptor beta chains sequenced from a single sample in a study of blood T cell repertoires in COVID-19. Assay used: immunoSEQ multiplex PCR; TCRdb lists only in-frame clones, some missing. Of around 330,000 clones detected, roughly 90% appear once; the ten largest clones hold 2.6%. Sequencing was performed on PBMCs or T cells enriched from blood (not recorded which). The source of these receptors is a man aged 60 to 69 who had recovered from COVID-19.

The chain joins TRBV11-3 to TRBJ2-7; D might be TRBD1 (7 bases). This CDR3 region has 12 residues. Trimming shortened V by 7 bases and J by 5 bases, and 12 bases separated the two germline ends. The germline gives CDR1 SGHNT, CDR2 YENEEA. CDR3 sequence: CASTRGRNEQYF. The CDR3 DNA reads TGTGCCAGCACCAGGGGGAGGAACGAGCAGTACTTC.

This chain uses TRBV7-2 with TRBJ2-2; D unclear. With 1 base removed from V and 1 base from J, the gap between germline ends came to 10 bases. The CDR3 has 16 amino acids. Germline V lookup: CDR1 SGHTA, CDR2 FQGNSA. The CDR3 loop is CASSLGALRNTGELFF. The DNA for the CDR3 is TGTGCCAGCAGCTTAGGTGCGCTTAGGAACACCGGGGAGCTGTTTTTT.

The V gene is TRBV5-8, the J gene TRBJ2-2; 7 bases are a match to TRBD2. The CDR3 loop spans 16 amino acids. J lost 6 bases, V lost 1 base, and 9 bases had no gene match. CDR1 SGHTS and CDR2 YDEGEE come from the germline V gene. In nucleotides, the CDR3 is TGTGCCAGCAGCTTGTTGACGGGAGGTGCGTCCGGGGAGCTGTTTTTT. It encodes CASSLLTGGASGELFF. Looking up the rest from reference TRBV5-8 and TRBJ2-2 gives the full variable domain: EAGVTQSPTHLIKTRGQQATLRCSPISGHTSVYWYQQALGLGLQFLLWYDEGEERNRGNFPPRFSGRQFPNYSSELNVNALELEDSALYLCASSLLTGGASGELFFGEGSRLTVL.

This rearrangement joins TRBV28 to TRBJ1-3, with a tentative D call TRBD1 (5 bases). This CDR3 spans 14 amino acids. The V and J ends lost 7 bases and 1 base respectively, with 11 bases between them. The V gene's germline CDR1 is MDHEN and CDR2 SYDVKM. CDR3 loop: CASIPGQSGNTIYF. The CDR3, as DNA: TGTGCCAGCATCCCAGGGCAATCTGGAAACACCATATATTTT. The full variable domain, its missing parts supplied by reference TRBV28 and TRBJ1-3, is DVKVTQSSRYLVKRTGEKVFLECVQDMDHENMFWYRQDPGLGLRLIYFSYDVKMKEKGDIPEGYSVSREKKERFSLILESASTNQTSMYLCASIPGQSGNTIYFGEGSWLTVV.

This rearrangement joins TRBV6-2 or TRBV6-3 to TRBJ1-1, with 8 bases that match TRBD1. Germline CDR1 and CDR2: MNHEY and SVGEGT. This CDR3 spans 16 amino acids. V gave up 4 bases and J gave up 0 bases; unmatched junction bases: 7. CDR3 nucleotide sequence: TGTGCCAGCAGTTCAAACGGACAGGGAATGAACACTGAAGCTTTCTTT. This translates into CASSSNGQGMNTEAFF.

This clone was detected only a few times. The genes are TRBV11-3 and TRBJ2-7; D may be TRBD2 (5 bases). Looked up from germline, CDR1 is SGHNT and CDR2 is YENEEA. V was shortened by 1 base and J by 8 bases, with 21 bases between the two germline ends. CDR3 length: 16 residues. The CDR3, as DNA: TGTGCCAGCAGCTTAGGTTCTGGCGGGCCAAACCCCCAGCAGTACTTC. Encoded protein: CASSLGSGGPNPQQYF.